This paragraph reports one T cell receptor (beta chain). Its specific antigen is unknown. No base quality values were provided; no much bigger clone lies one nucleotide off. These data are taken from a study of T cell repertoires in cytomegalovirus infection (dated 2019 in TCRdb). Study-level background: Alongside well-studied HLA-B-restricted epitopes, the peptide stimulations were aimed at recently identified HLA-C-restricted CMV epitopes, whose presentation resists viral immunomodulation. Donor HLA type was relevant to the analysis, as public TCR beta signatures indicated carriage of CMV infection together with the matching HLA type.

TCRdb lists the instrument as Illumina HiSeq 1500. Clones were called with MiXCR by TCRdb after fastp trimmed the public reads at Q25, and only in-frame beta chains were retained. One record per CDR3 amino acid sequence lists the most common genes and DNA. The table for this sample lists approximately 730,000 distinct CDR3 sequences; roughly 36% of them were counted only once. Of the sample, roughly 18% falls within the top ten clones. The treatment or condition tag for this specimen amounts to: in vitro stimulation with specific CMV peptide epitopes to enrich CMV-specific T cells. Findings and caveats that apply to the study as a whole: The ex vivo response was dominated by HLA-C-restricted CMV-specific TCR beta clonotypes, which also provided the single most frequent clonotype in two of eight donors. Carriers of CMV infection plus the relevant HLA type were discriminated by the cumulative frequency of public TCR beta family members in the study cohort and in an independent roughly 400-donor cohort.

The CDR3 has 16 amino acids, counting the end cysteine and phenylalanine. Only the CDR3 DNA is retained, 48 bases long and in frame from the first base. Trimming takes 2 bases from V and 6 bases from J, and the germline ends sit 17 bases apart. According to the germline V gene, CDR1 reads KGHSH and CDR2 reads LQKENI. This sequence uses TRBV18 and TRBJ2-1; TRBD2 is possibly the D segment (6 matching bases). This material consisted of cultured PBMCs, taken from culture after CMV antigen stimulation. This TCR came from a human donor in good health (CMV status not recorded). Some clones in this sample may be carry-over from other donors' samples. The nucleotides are TGTGCCAGCTCACCAGGGGGGTTTTTATCTGGCAATGAGCAGTTCTTC. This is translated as CASSPGGFLSGNEQFF. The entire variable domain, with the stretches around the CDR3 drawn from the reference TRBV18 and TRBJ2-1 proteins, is NAGVMQNPRHLVRRRGQEARLRCSPMKGHSHVYWYRQLPEEGLKFMVYLQKENIIDESGMPKERFSAEFPKEGPSILRIQQVVRGDSAAYFCASSPGGFLSGNEQFFGPGTRLTVL.